The text below deals with one TCR beta chain. The study ran its PCR with 60 Vbeta and 13 Jbeta primers. Repertoires were generated with immunoSEQ multiplex PCR, while TCRdb's copy carries only in-frame clones and drops some. The sample includes under 300,000 clones, around 81% seen only once; the top ten take under 8%. These data are taken from a study of cytomegalovirus exposure and HLA in healthy donors. This CDR3 is built from 14 residues. CDR1 MNHEY and CDR2 SVGAGI come from the germline V gene. Trimming took off 2 bases at V and 4 bases at J, with 11 bases between the two ends. Sequencing was done on a sample of PBMCs. The sequence derives from a woman in her sixties in good health and CMV-seropositive. The gene calls are TRBV6-5 and TRBJ1-2; tentative D call: TRBD1 (6 bases). The CDR3 sequence: CASSYGGGAYGYTF. The CDR3 bases are TGTGCCAGCAGTTACGGTGGGGGGGCCTATGGCTACACCTTC.